This record looks at one T cell receptor beta chain sequence and its context. This sample is drawn from a study of beta chain features in type 1 diabetes. CDR1 is SGHKS and CDR2 is YYEKEE in the germline V gene (reference sequence). V lost 2 bases and J 4 bases, leaving 9 bases between the germline ends. The CDR3 totals 13 residues. Reverse transcribing all isolated RNA meant expressed TCRB transcripts were sequenced. Produced via immunoSEQ multiplex PCR; TCRdb's table is partial and in-frame only. The sample has 200,000 to 300,000 clones; 13% to 15% are singletons. The TCR sequence derives from a woman in her thirties or forties in good health. Sequenced input: naive CD4+ T cells from blood. This chain joins TRBV5-5 and TRBJ1-1, with D maybe TRBD1 (6 bases). CDR3 sequence reads: CASSLTGTTEAFF. DNA for the CDR3: TGTGCCAGCAGCTTAACAGGGACCACTGAAGCTTTCTTT.